This T cell receptor (delta chain) is from a study of gamma-delta chains in newborns, infants, children. Study overall: Microbial exposure reportedly drives polyclonal innate γδ T cell expansion after birth.

Trimming took 4 bases from V and 0 from J; bases not matched to a gene: 4. Per germline, CDR1 GEAIGNYY and CDR2 EKD. The CDR3 contains 17 residues. TCRdb used CATT to re-call clones from the reads. The table lists about 5,200 delta-chain clones, less than 3.5% of them singletons, with roughly 15% in the top ten. This clone turned up a few times. The sample contains more than one DNA sequence encoding this CDR3. The receptor was derived from a child who was a newborn, infant or young child, either healthy, febrile or measles-vaccinated (not recorded which). The sample comprised blood. This chain uses TRDV2 with TRDJ2; TRDD3 aligns across 13 bases. Here the CDR3 reads CACDRLGDTALTAQLFF. CDR3 nucleotides: TGTGCCTGTGATAGACTGGGGGATACGGCTTTGACAGCACAACTCTTCTTT.